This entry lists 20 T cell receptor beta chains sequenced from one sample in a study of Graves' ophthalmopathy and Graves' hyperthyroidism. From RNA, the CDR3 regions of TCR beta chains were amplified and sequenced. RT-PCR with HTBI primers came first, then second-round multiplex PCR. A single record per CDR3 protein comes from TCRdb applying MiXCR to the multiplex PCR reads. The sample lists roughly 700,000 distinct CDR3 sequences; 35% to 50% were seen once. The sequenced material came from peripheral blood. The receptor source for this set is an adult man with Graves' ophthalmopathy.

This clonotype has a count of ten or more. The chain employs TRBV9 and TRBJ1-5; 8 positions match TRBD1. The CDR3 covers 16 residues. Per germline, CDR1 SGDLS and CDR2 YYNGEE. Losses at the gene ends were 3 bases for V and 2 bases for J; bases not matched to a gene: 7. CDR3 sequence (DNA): TGTGCCAGCAGCGACGGACAGGGCTTTGGCAATCAGCCCCAGCATTTT. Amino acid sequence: CASSDGQGFGNQPQHF. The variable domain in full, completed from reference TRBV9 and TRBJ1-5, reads DSGVTQTPKHLITATGQRVTLRCSPRSGDLSVYWYQQSLDQGLQFLIQYYNGEERAKGNILERFSAQQFPDLHSELNLSSLELGDSALYFCASSDGQGFGNQPQHFGDGTRLSIL.

As DNA, the CDR3 is TGTGCCAGCAGTTCCGGGACATTGTCTAATGAAAAACTGTTTTTT. Residues: CASSSGTLSNEKLFF. The chain couples TRBV25-1 to TRBJ1-4, with D possibly TRBD1 on 6 matching bases. Germline CDR1 and CDR2: MGHDK and SYGVNS. Trimming shortened V by 5 bases and J by 3 bases, and 13 bases separated the two germline ends. The CDR3 sequence is 15 residues long.

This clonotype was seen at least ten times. The CDR3 coding sequence is TGTGCCAGCAGCTTACGCGGGAGGAGGGGGGTTAGCTCCTACGAGCAGTACTTC. Protein sequence: CASSLRGRRGVSSYEQYF. J is TRBJ2-7 and V is TRBV13; 8 bases match TRBD2. Trimming cost V 2 bases and J 0 bases; bases outside gene matches: 12. Germline-derived CDR1 and CDR2 are PRHDT and FYEKMQ (reference sequence). CDR3 length equals 18 residues. The full variable domain, its missing parts supplied by reference TRBV13 and TRBJ2-7, is AAGVIQSPRHLIKEKRETATLKCYPIPRHDTVYWYQQGPGQDPQFLISFYEKMQSDKGSIPDRFSAQQFSDYHSELNMSSLELGDSALYFCASSLRGRRGVSSYEQYFGPGTRLTVT.

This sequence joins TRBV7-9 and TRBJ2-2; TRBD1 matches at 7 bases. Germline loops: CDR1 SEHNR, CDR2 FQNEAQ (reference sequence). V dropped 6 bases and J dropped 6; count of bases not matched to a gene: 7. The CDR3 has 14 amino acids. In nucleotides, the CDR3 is TGTGCCAGCAGTTACGATGGACAGGCCGGGGAGCTGTTTTTT. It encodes CASSYDGQAGELFF.

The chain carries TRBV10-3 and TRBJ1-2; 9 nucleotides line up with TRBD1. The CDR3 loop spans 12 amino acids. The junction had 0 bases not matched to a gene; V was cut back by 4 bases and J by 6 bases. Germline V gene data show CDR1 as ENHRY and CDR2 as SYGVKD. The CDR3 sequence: CAISGDRDGYTF. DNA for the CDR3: TGTGCCATCAGTGGGGACAGGGATGGCTACACCTTC.

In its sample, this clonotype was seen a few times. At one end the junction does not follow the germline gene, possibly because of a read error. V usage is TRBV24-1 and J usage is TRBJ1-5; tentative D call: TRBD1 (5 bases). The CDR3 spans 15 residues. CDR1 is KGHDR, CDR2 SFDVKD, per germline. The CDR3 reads CASSPRGWGDQPQHF. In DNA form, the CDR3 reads TGTGCCAGCAGTCCCCGGGGGTGGGGTGATCAGCCCCAGCATTTT.

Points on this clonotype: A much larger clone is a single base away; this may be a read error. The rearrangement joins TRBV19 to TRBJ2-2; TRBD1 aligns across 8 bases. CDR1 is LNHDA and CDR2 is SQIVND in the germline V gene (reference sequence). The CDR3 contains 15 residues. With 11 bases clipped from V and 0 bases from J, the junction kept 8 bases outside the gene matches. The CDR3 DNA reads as TGTGCCGGTATTGGACAGGGCGCGAACACCGGGGAGCTGTTTTTT. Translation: CAGIGQGANTGELFF.

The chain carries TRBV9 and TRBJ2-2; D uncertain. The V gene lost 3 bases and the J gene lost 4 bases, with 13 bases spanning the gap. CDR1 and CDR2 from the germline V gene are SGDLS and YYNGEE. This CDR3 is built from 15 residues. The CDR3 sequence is CASSADPLITGELFF. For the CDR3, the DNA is TGTGCCAGCAGCGCAGATCCCCTCATCACCGGGGAGCTGTTTTTT.

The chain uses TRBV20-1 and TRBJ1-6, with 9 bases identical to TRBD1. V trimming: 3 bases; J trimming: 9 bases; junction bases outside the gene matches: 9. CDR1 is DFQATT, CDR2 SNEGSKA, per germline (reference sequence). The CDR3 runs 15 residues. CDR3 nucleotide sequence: TGCAGTGCTAGGCTGGACAGGGGCGTCGGTTCACCCCTCCACTTT. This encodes CSARLDRGVGSPLHF.

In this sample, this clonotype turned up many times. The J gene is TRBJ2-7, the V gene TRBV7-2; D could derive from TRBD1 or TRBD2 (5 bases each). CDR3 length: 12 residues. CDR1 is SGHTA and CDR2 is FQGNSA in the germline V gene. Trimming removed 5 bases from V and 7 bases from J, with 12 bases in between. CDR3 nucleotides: TGTGCCAGCAGCCAACTAGGGGTGGAGCAGTACTTC. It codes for CASSQLGVEQYF.

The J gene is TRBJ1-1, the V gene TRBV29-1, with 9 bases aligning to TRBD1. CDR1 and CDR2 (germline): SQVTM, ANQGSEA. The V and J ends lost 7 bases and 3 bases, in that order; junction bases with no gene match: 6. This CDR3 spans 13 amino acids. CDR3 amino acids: CSGRTGEDTEAFF. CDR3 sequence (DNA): TGCAGCGGCCGGACAGGGGAGGACACTGAAGCTTTCTTT.

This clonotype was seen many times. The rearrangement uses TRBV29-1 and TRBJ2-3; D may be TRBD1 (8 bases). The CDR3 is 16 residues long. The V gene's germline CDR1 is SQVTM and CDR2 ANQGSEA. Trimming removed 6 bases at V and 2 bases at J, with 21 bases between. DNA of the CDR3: TGCAGCGTGGGGGGGCCCCGGGACAGGACCACAGATACGCAGTATTTT. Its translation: CSVGGPRDRTTDTQYF.

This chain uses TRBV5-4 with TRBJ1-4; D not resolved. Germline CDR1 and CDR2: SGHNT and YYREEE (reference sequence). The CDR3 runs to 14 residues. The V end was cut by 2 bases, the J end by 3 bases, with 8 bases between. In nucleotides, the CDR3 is TGTGCCAGCAGCTTAGCAGAGTCTAATGAAAAACTGTTTTTT. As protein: CASSLAESNEKLFF.

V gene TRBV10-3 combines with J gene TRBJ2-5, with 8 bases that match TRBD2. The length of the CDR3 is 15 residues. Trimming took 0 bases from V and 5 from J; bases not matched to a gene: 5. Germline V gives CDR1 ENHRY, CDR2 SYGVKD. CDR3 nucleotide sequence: TGTGCCATCAGTGAGTCGGCGGGAGGAGGGGAGACCCAGTACTTC. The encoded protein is CAISESAGGGETQYF.

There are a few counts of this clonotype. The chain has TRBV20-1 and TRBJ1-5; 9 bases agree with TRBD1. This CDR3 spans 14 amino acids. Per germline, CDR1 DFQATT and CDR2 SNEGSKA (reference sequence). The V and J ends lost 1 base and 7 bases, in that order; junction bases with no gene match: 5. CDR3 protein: CSARGGQGRQPQHF. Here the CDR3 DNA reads TGCAGTGCTAGAGGGGGACAGGGCCGGCAGCCCCAGCATTTT.

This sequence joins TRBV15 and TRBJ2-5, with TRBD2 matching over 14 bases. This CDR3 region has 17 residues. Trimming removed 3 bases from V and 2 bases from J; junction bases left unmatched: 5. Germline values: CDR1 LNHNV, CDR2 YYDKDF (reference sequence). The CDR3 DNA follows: TGTGCCACCAGCAGCTACCGACTAGCGGGGGGGCAAGAGACCCAGTACTTC. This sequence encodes CATSSYRLAGGQETQYF.

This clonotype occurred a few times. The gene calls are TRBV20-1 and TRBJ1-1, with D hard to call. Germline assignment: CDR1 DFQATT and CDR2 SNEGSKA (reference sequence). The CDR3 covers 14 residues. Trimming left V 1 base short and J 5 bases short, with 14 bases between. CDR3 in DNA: TGCAGTGCTAGAGCTTTTGGAGAGCGAACTGAAGCTTTCTTT. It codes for CSARAFGERTEAFF.

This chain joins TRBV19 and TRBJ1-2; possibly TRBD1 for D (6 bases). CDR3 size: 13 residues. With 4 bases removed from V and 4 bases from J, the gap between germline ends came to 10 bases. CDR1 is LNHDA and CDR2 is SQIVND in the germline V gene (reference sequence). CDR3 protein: CASSNRESYGYTF. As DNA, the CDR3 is TGTGCCAGTAGTAACAGGGAGAGCTATGGCTACACCTTC.

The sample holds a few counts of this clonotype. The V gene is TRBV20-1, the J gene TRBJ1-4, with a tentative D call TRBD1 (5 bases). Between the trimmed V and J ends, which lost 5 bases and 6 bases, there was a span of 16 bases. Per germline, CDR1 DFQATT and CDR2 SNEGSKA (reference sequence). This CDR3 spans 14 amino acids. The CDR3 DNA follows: TGCAGTGCTCCGGTGATTGGGGGGGATGAAAAACTGTTTTTT. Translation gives CSAPVIGGDEKLFF.

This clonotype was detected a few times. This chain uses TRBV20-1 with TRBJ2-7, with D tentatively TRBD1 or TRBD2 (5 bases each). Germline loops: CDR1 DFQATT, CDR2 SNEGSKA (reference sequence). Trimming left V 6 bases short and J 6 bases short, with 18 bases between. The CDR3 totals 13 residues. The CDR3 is CSAGRGAALEQYF. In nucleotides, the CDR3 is TGCAGTGCGGGGAGAGGGGCTGCTCTCGAGCAGTACTTC.